The 13 T cell receptor beta chains below all came from one sample that was sequenced in a study of technical replicates of blood from a handful of donors. Sequenced by immunoSEQ multiplex PCR; TCRdb stores in-frame clones only, minus some. Of 74,000 or so clones listed, just over 90% are singletons. Sequenced material: T cells isolated from PBMCs. The receptors stem from a human donor in good health.

The rearrangement links TRBV18 to TRBJ2-3, with D unclear. The CDR3 length is 15 residues. Trimming pared 0 bases from V and 1 base from J, leaving 8 bases between. The germline gives CDR1 KGHSH, CDR2 LQKENI. Here the CDR3 DNA reads TGTGCCAGCTCACCACCAAGCTTAGGCACAGATACGCAGTATTTT. It is translated as CASSPPSLGTDTQYF.

The chain joins TRBV20-1 to TRBJ2-7, with a possible D match to TRBD1 (6 bases). The V gene lost 5 bases and the J gene lost 3 bases, with 8 bases spanning the gap. From germline, CDR1 is DFQATT and CDR2 SNEGSKA (reference sequence). The CDR3 length is 11 residues. In DNA form, the CDR3 reads TGCAGTGCTTCGGACAGCTACGAGCAGTACTTC. Translating it yields CSASDSYEQYF.

V and J are TRBV29-1 and TRBJ1-1, with TRBD1 identical over 9 bases. There are 13 residues in the CDR3. The germline V gene has CDR1 SQVTM and CDR2 ANQGSEA. In DNA, the CDR3 is TGCAGTGCACAGGGGGCTGGAGGAACTGAAGCTTTCTTT. Amino acid sequence: CSAQGAGGTEAFF.

This chain connects TRBV6-1 to TRBJ2-3; maybe TRBD2 (6 bases). Trimming left V 1 base short and J 2 bases short, with 13 bases between. There are 16 residues in the CDR3. CDR1 MNHNS and CDR2 SASEGT come from the germline V gene. This chain's CDR3 is CASSEGAGLATDTQYF. The CDR3 region has the DNA TGTGCCAGCAGTGAAGGAGCGGGTTTGGCCACAGATACGCAGTATTTT.

This chain uses TRBV6-6 with TRBJ2-7, with 7 positions matching TRBD1. Trimming took 4 bases from V and 6 from J; bases not matched to a gene: 12. In germline, CDR1 is MNHNY, CDR2 SVGAGI (reference sequence). The CDR3 is 15 amino acids. The CDR3 region has the DNA TGTGCCAGCAGTTTCTTTAAGGGGGCGTCGGCCGAGCAGTACTTC. Amino acids: CASSFFKGASAEQYF.

This clone was counted a single time. The chain combines TRBV7-9 with TRBJ1-2; D may be TRBD1 (6 bases). Germline lookup yields CDR1 SEHNR and CDR2 FQNEAQ (reference sequence). V lost 8 bases and J 8 bases, leaving 15 bases between the germline ends. The length of the CDR3 is 12 residues. CDR3 protein: CASHWGGHGYTF. In DNA, the CDR3 is TGTGCCAGCCACTGGGGGGGGCACGGCTACACCTTC.

The chain combines TRBV27 with TRBJ1-5; no reliable D call. The CDR3 extends over 15 amino acids. The germline CDR1 and CDR2 sequences are MNHEY and SMNVEV (reference sequence). The germline V and J ends were trimmed by 4 bases and 4 bases, with 14 bases remaining between them. The DNA for the CDR3 is TGTGCCAGCAGTTATACCGGGAGCAAGAATCAGCCCCAGCATTTT. Translation gives CASSYTGSKNQPQHF.

J is TRBJ2-1 and V is TRBV2; 10 bases line up with TRBD2. Germline V gives CDR1 SNHLY, CDR2 FYNNEI. CDR3 length equals 15 residues. V gave up 4 bases and J gave up 8 bases; unmatched junction bases: 8. CDR3 in amino acids: CASSVRAGGLDEQFF. The CDR3 DNA reads TGTGCCAGCAGTGTAAGAGCGGGAGGGTTGGATGAGCAGTTCTTC. Full variable domain (rest looked up from reference TRBV2 and TRBJ2-1): EPEVTQTPSHQVTQMGQEVILRCVPISNHLYFYWYRQILGQKVEFLVSFYNNEISEKSEIFDDQFSVERPDGSNFTLKIRSTKLEDSAMYFCASSVRAGGLDEQFFGPGTRLTVL.

The V gene is TRBV27, the J gene TRBJ2-7; maybe TRBD2 (5 bases). CDR1 is MNHEY, CDR2 SMNVEV, per germline (reference sequence). The length of the CDR3 is 12 residues. Between the trimmed V and J ends, which lost 6 bases and 5 bases, there was a span of 11 bases. In DNA form, the CDR3 reads TGTGCCAGCAGCGTACTCGGGGACGAGCAGTACTTC. Translated, it gives CASSVLGDEQYF.

The gene calls are TRBV7-8 and TRBJ1-3; D is unclear. Trimming pared 4 bases from V and 0 bases from J, leaving 19 bases between. The CDR3 is made up of 18 amino acids. From germline, CDR1 is SGHVS and CDR2 FQNEAQ. The CDR3 loop reads CASSSNHPSVFSGNTIYF. CDR3 nucleotides: TGTGCCAGCAGCTCTAATCATCCGTCGGTTTTCTCTGGAAACACCATATATTTT.

The genes are TRBV7-3 and TRBJ1-1; no clear D gene. Trimming removed 2 bases from V and 0 bases from J, with 7 bases in between. CDR1 and CDR2 (germline): SGHTA, FQGTGA. The CDR3 spans 14 residues. In DNA form, the CDR3 reads TGTGCCAGCAGCTTAGGTCAGGTGAACACTGAAGCTTTCTTT. Translation: CASSLGQVNTEAFF.

The chain employs TRBV19 and TRBJ1-5; 10 nucleotides line up with TRBD1. CDR1 and CDR2 from the germline V gene are LNHDA and SQIVND (reference sequence). With V trimmed by 7 bases and J by 4 bases, 7 bases remained unmatched. This CDR3 is 15 amino acids long. In DNA, the CDR3 is TGTGCCAGTACCTACGGACAGGGGGGGAATCAGCCCCAGCATTTT. Translated: CASTYGQGGNQPQHF.

The V call is TRBV4-2, the J call TRBJ1-4; perhaps TRBD1 as D (5 bases). The CDR3 is made up of 14 amino acids. CDR1 LGHNA and CDR2 YNFKEQ come from the germline V gene. With 3 bases removed from V and 8 bases from J, the gap between germline ends came to 13 bases. The CDR3 loop reads CASSQETGVEKLFF. CDR3 sequence (DNA): TGTGCCAGCAGCCAGGAAACAGGAGTCGAAAAACTGTTTTTT.